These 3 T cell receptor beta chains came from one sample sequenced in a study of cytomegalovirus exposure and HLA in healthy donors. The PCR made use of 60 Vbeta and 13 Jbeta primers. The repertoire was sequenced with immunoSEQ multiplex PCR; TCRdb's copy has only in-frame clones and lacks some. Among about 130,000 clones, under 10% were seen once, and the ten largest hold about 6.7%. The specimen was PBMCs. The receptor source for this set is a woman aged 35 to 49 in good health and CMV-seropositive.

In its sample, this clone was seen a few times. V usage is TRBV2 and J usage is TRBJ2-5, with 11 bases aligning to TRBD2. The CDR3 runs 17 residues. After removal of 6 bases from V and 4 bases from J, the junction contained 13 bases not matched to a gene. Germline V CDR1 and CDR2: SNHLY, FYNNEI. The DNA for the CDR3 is TGTGCCAGCAGGGACGGATTACTAGCGGGGGAGGGAGAGACCCAGTACTTC. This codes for CASRDGLLAGEGETQYF. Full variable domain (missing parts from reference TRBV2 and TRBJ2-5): EPEVTQTPSHQVTQMGQEVILRCVPISNHLYFYWYRQILGQKVEFLVSFYNNEISEKSEIFDDQFSVERPDGSNFTLKIRSTKLEDSAMYFCASRDGLLAGEGETQYFGPGTRLLVL.

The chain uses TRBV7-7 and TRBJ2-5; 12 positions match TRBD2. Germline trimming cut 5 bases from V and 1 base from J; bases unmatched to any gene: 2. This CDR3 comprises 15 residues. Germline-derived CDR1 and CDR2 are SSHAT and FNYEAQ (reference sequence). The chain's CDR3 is CASSLLAGGQETQYF. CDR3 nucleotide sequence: TGTGCCAGCAGCCTACTAGCGGGGGGCCAAGAGACCCAGTACTTC.

CDR3 protein: CVGGSQPQHF. The CDR3 DNA reads as TGTGTCGGGGGGAGTCAGCCCCAGCATTTT. The V gene is TRBV5-6, the J gene TRBJ1-5, with a possible D match to TRBD1 (5 bases). In germline, CDR1 is SGHDT, CDR2 YYEEEE. The CDR3 is 10 residues long.